This TCR beta chain was documented in a study of blood T cell repertoires in COVID-19. Study-wide context: T cells, B-cell-depleted T cells, or PBMCs supplied cDNA or gDNA.

TCRdb keeps only in-frame clones here, not all; method: immunoSEQ multiplex PCR. Of around 250,000 clones in the sample, 75% to 90% were seen once. The clonotype comes from a human donor in a cohort sampled during active COVID-19. Sequencing was done on a sample of peripheral blood.

In DNA, the CDR3 is TGTGCCATCAGTGCCAATGACAGGGGTGTTTCACCCCTCCACTTT. It is translated as CAISANDRGVSPLHF. V usage is TRBV10-3 and J usage is TRBJ1-6, with 8 bases that match TRBD1. Trimming cost V 4 bases and J 9 bases; bases outside gene matches: 8. The CDR3 consists of 15 residues. The germline V gene encodes CDR1 ENHRY and CDR2 SYGVKD.